Detailed here is one T cell receptor (beta chain). With 3 bases removed from V and 0 bases from J, the gap between germline ends came to 26 bases. The CDR3 loop spans 19 amino acids. Germline CDR1 reads GTSNPN; CDR2 reads SVGIG (reference sequence). This record belongs to a study of OX40 agonist ivuxolimab in advanced cancers. Data came from immunoSEQ multiplex PCR; TCRdb stores just in-frame clones and leaves some out. The sample lists roughly 32,000 clones, roughly 76% occurring once. The rearrangement uses TRBV30 and TRBJ1-1; no firm D call. The clonotype comes from an adult with an advanced solid tumor such as melanoma, head and neck, liver or kidney cancer. The source material was CD4+ or CD8+ T cells sorted from blood, sampled in a trial of the OX40 agonist ivuxolimab. The CDR3 sequence: CAWSQLGLEAYLMNTEAFF. DNA of the CDR3: TGTGCCTGGAGCCAATTGGGGTTAGAGGCTTACCTCATGAACACTGAAGCTTTCTTT.